This T cell receptor (beta chain) was found in a study of identical twins. This CDR3 region has 15 residues. The ends were cut back, 5 bases at V and 1 base at J, with 14 bases in the middle. One entry per CDR3 protein results from TCRdb running MiXCR on the 5' RACE reads. The data show around 500,000 distinct CDR3 sequences, with 14% seen just once and roughly 0.56% held by the top ten. The sample also formed part of further work on yellow fever vaccine responses in identical twins.

The sequence was obtained from a woman between 18 and 30 years old in good health. The rearrangement uses TRBV12-3 or TRBV12-4 and TRBJ1-2; maybe TRBD1 (5 bases). Sequencing was done on a sample of CD4+ T cells sorted from blood. As DNA, the CDR3 is TGTGCCAGCAGTCCACCCGGGACCTATAACTATGGCTACACCTTC. As protein: CASSPPGTYNYGYTF.